The 21 T cell receptor beta chains given below trace back to one sample, sequenced in a study of response to subunit inactivated influenza vaccine. Via MiXCR, TCRdb re-called the RT-PCR reads, giving one row per CDR3 protein. Among about 650,000 distinct CDR3 sequences listed, about a sixth were seen once. Sequenced material: PBMCs from blood, taken 11 to 12 days after vaccination. The receptors here all came from a man in his fifties or sixties who received an inactivated influenza vaccine.

This clonotype was recorded at least ten times. The chain links TRBV5-1 to TRBJ2-1, with D possibly TRBD1 on 6 matching bases. The CDR3 covers 10 residues. Germline V gene data show CDR1 as SGHRS and CDR2 as YFSETQ. V was trimmed by 8 bases and J by 8 bases, leaving 8 bases between them. CDR3 sequence reads: CASRGYEQFF. CDR3 DNA: TGCGCCAGTAGGGGGTATGAGCAGTTCTTC. The whole variable domain, filled in from reference TRBV5-1 and TRBJ2-1, reads KAGVTQTPRYLIKTRGQQVTLSCSPISGHRSVSWYQQTPGQGLQFLFEYFSETQRNKGNFPGRFSGRQFSNSRSEMNVSTLELGDSALYLCASRGYEQFFGPGTRLTVL.

V is TRBV29-1 and J is TRBJ2-7, with TRBD1 matching 8 bases. Germline CDR1 is SQVTM and CDR2 is ANQGSEA. This CDR3 region has 13 residues. V lost 1 base, J lost 6 bases, and 5 bases stayed unmatched. The CDR3 here is CSVEARGPGEQYF. The CDR3 coding sequence is TGCAGCGTTGAAGCCAGGGGGCCCGGCGAGCAGTACTTC.

The chain joins TRBV30 to TRBJ2-7; D perhaps matches TRBD1 (5 bases). The CDR3 length is 15 residues. From germline, CDR1 is GTSNPN and CDR2 SVGIG (reference sequence). V lost 0 bases, J lost 3 bases, and 15 bases lay in between. The CDR3 loop reads CAWSVGQGIFYEQYF. The CDR3 region has the DNA TGTGCCTGGAGTGTGGGTCAGGGAATTTTCTACGAGCAGTACTTC.

The chain couples TRBV6-1 to TRBJ2-7, with TRBD1 matching over 11 bases. CDR1 and CDR2 (germline): MNHNS, SASEGT. The trim removed 1 base at V and 3 bases at J, leaving 2 bases unmatched. The CDR3 has 15 residues. Here the CDR3 reads CASSEDGTGGYEQYF. The CDR3 nucleotides are TGTGCCAGCAGTGAAGATGGGACAGGGGGCTACGAGCAGTACTTC.

This clonotype was counted a few times. This sequence joins TRBV7-9 and TRBJ2-1; D may correspond to TRBD1 or TRBD2 (5 bases each). The CDR3 length is 13 residues. Germline V lookup: CDR1 SEHNR, CDR2 FQNEAQ (reference sequence). The germline V and J ends were trimmed by 2 bases and 6 bases, with 8 bases remaining between them. CDR3 DNA sequence: TGTGCCAGCAGCTTAAACGGGGCCAATGAGCAGTTCTTC. Translating it yields CASSLNGANEQFF.

This clonotype was recorded many times. CDR3 nucleotide sequence: TGTGCCAGCAATCGGCGGATCACCGGGGAGCTGTTTTTT. Protein product: CASNRRITGELFF. The rearrangement links TRBV12-3 or TRBV12-4 to TRBJ2-2; D remains ambiguous. The V gene lost 7 bases and the J gene lost 4 bases, with 10 bases spanning the gap. There are 13 residues in the CDR3.

This clonotype showed up just a few times. The chain's CDR3 is CASSLIGTRRYEQYF. CDR3 DNA: TGTGCCAGCAGCTTAATAGGGACTAGAAGATACGAGCAGTACTTC. The J gene is TRBJ2-7, the V gene TRBV7-2; 8 bases line up with TRBD2. There are 15 residues in the CDR3. After removal of 2 bases from V and 4 bases from J, the junction contained 7 bases not matched to a gene. CDR1 is SGHTA and CDR2 is FQGNSA in the germline V gene.

The chain recombines TRBV28 with TRBJ2-3, with 8 positions matching TRBD1. V lost 3 bases to trimming and J lost 7 bases; unmatched junction nucleotides: 12. Germline CDR1 reads MDHEN; CDR2 reads SYDVKM. The CDR3 is 16 residues long. As DNA, the CDR3 is TGTGCCAGCAGTTTTGATATCGGGACAGGAGGAAATACGCAGTATTTT. This codes for CASSFDIGTGGNTQYF.

The chain is built from TRBV12-3 or TRBV12-4 and TRBJ2-5; D is possibly TRBD1 (6 bases). The V and J ends lost 8 bases and 5 bases respectively, with 18 bases between them. This CDR3 is 14 amino acids long. This chain's CDR3 is CASGSTGREETQYF. CDR3 bases: TGTGCCAGCGGCTCGACAGGTCGAGAGGAGACCCAGTACTTC.

This clonotype was observed a handful of times. The chain uses TRBV28 and TRBJ2-4; D is possibly TRBD1 (7 bases). The CDR3 is 13 amino acids. The V end was cut by 6 bases, the J end by 10 bases, with 16 bases between. Germline V gene lookup returns CDR1 MDHEN and CDR2 SYDVKM. CDR3 sequence: CASREGQRPIQYF. CDR3 nucleotides: TGTGCCAGCAGGGAGGGACAGCGCCCTATTCAGTACTTC.

The chain recombines TRBV28 with TRBJ2-1; a weak D match, TRBD2 (6 bases). CDR3 length: 16 residues. Germline CDR1 MDHEN, CDR2 SYDVKM. Trimming shortened V by 5 bases and J by 2 bases, and 16 bases separated the two germline ends. The DNA of the CDR3 is TGTGCCAGCAGTGCGGTGGGGACTCGTGCCTACAATGAGCAGTTCTTC. Encoded protein: CASSAVGTRAYNEQFF.

This clonotype was observed a handful of times. The gene calls are TRBV6-5 and TRBJ2-5; D is undetermined. CDR1 is MNHEY and CDR2 is SVGAGI in the germline V gene. With 1 base removed from V and 3 bases from J, the gap between germline ends came to 18 bases. The CDR3 contains 17 residues. For the CDR3, the DNA is TGTGCCAGCAGTTACTTGAGCCCTCGGCCAGGTGAAGAGACCCAGTACTTC. Its translation is CASSYLSPRPGEETQYF.

The chain joins TRBV5-1 to TRBJ2-5, with 7 bases fitting TRBD1. Per the germline V gene, CDR1 is SGHRS and CDR2 is YFSETQ. This CDR3 spans 15 amino acids. V dropped 4 bases and J dropped 5; count of bases not matched to a gene: 11. The CDR3 loop is CASSPAGGVVETQYF. CDR3 DNA sequence: TGCGCCAGCAGCCCCGCAGGGGGTGTGGTCGAGACCCAGTACTTC.

The CDR3: CASSQNFGGGELFF. CDR3 nucleotides: TGTGCCAGCAGCCAAAACTTCGGTGGCGGGGAGCTGTTTTTT. The rearrangement links TRBV14 to TRBJ2-2; D is unclear. The germline CDR1 and CDR2 sequences are SGHDN and FVKESK. This CDR3 has 14 residues. Between the trimmed V and J ends, which lost 2 bases and 7 bases, there was a span of 11 bases.

This clonotype was seen ten or more times. CDR3 coding DNA: TGCAGCGTCATGGGTGGATTAGCCAAAAACATTCAGTACTTC. Translated: CSVMGGLAKNIQYF. The chain recombines TRBV29-1 with TRBJ2-4; D uncertain. V shed 6 bases and J shed 0 bases, with 12 bases lying between them. Germline V gives CDR1 SQVTM, CDR2 ANQGSEA. This CDR3 is 14 amino acids long.

This clonotype was recorded at least ten times. CDR3 nucleotides: TGTGCCAGCAGCTTCCGGGACAGTTACTCTGGGGCCAACGTCCTGACTTTC. This encodes CASSFRDSYSGANVLTF. The chain couples TRBV7-2 to TRBJ2-6; TRBD1 matches 7 bases. Germline V gene data show CDR1 as SGHTA and CDR2 as FQGNSA. The CDR3 is made up of 17 amino acids. The V and J ends lost 3 bases and 0 bases, in that order; junction bases with no gene match: 5.

This CDR3 is CASGERIGLAYNEQFF. CDR3 DNA sequence: TGTGCCAGCGGGGAAAGGATCGGACTAGCGTACAATGAGCAGTTCTTC. The chain uses TRBV6-1 and TRBJ2-1; 9 bases map to TRBD2. From germline, CDR1 is MNHNS and CDR2 SASEGT. The CDR3 is made up of 16 amino acids. V lost 8 bases, J lost 4 bases, and 12 bases stayed unmatched.

The rearrangement joins TRBV27 to TRBJ2-1; D might be TRBD2 (6 bases). The germline CDR1 and CDR2 sequences are MNHEY and SMNVEV (reference sequence). The length of the CDR3 is 16 residues. The V end was cut by 6 bases, the J end by 2 bases, with 17 bases between. CDR3 DNA sequence: TGTGCCAGCAGCCCTACTAGCTTTTTCACCTACAATGAGCAGTTCTTC. Translated: CASSPTSFFTYNEQFF.

The sample holds a few counts of this clonotype. This rearrangement joins TRBV7-9 to TRBJ2-3; D gene uncertain. Trimming left V 5 bases short and J 5 bases short, with 11 bases between. Germline CDR1 SEHNR, CDR2 FQNEAQ (reference sequence). This CDR3 has 13 residues. CDR3 region: CASSARPVDTQYF. Here the CDR3 DNA reads TGTGCCAGCAGCGCGAGACCCGTAGATACGCAGTATTTT. Supplemented by reference TRBV7-9 and TRBJ2-3, the full variable domain reads DTGVSQNPRHKITKRGQNVTFRCDPISEHNRLYWYRQTLGQGPEFLTYFQNEAQLEKSRLLSDRFSAERPKGSFSTLEIQRTEQGDSAMYLCASSARPVDTQYFGPGTRLTVL.

This clonotype was seen more than once but under ten times. The rearrangement joins TRBV6-2 or TRBV6-3 to TRBJ2-1, with D unresolved. Germline lookup yields CDR1 MNHEY and CDR2 SVGEGT. The ends were cut back, 2 bases at V and 11 bases at J, with 13 bases in the middle. This CDR3 has 13 amino acids. The DNA of the CDR3 is TGTGCCAGCAGTTACCAGAGTCAAATGAAGCAGTTCTTC. Its translation: CASSYQSQMKQFF.

This clonotype occurred many times. The chain couples TRBV5-6 to TRBJ1-2; 7 bases match TRBD1. Germline V gene data show CDR1 as SGHDT and CDR2 as YYEEEE. This CDR3 has 13 residues. With 3 bases clipped from V and 7 bases from J, the junction kept 6 bases outside the gene matches. Here the CDR3 reads CASSWRGQSGYTF. CDR3 DNA sequence: TGTGCCAGCAGCTGGAGGGGGCAGTCTGGCTACACCTTC.